Below are 8 T cell receptor beta chains sequenced from a single sample in a study of beta chain features in type 1 diabetes. Findings and caveats of the study: Patients with Type 1 diabetes showed moderately but significantly shorter TCRB CDR3s in all four CD4+ subsets.

Expressed TCRB transcripts were sequenced after all isolated RNA was converted to cDNA. TCRdb's copy holds only in-frame clones and misses some; the assay was immunoSEQ multiplex PCR. In the table there are tens of thousands of clones, around 49% of which are singletons. Their antigens remain unidentified. Sequenced input: central memory CD4+ T cells from blood. Every receptor here comes from a man younger than 45 with type 1 diabetes.

The CDR3 reads CASSLGTSGRSETQYF. CDR3 DNA: TGCGCCAGCAGCTTGGGGACTAGCGGGAGGTCGGAGACCCAGTACTTC. This chain links TRBV5-1 with TRBJ2-5; TRBD2 aligns across 14 bases. The V and J ends lost 0 bases and 5 bases, in that order; junction bases with no gene match: 3. The germline gives CDR1 SGHRS, CDR2 YFSETQ. This CDR3 has 16 amino acids.

The chain carries TRBV19 and TRBJ1-1; 10 bases agree with TRBD1. The V gene end was trimmed by 7 bases and the J gene end by 2 bases; junction bases not matched to a gene: 7. The CDR3 totals 15 residues. Germline V gene sequence: CDR1 LNHDA, CDR2 SQIVND (reference sequence). CDR3 DNA: TGTGCCAGTACTGCGGACAGGGGGATCAACACTGAAGCTTTCTTT. Its protein is CASTADRGINTEAFF.

The chain uses TRBV29-1 and TRBJ1-2; no clear D. Germline V gives CDR1 SQVTM, CDR2 ANQGSEA. The V and J ends lost 4 bases and 7 bases respectively, with 13 bases between them. CDR3 length: 12 residues. The CDR3 DNA reads TGCAGCGTTGCATCCGCAGGAGGTGGCTACACCTTC. Its translation is CSVASAGGGYTF.

For the CDR3, the DNA is TGTGCCAGCAGTCCATCAGGGGCTGACAGCAATCAGCCCCAGCATTTT. Translated: CASSPSGADSNQPQHF. This chain joins TRBV25-1 and TRBJ1-5; D possibly corresponds to TRBD1 (6 bases). V lost 5 bases to trimming and J lost 1 base, with 15 bases between them. This CDR3 spans 16 amino acids. Looked up from germline, CDR1 is MGHDK and CDR2 is SYGVNS.

The chain recombines TRBV27 with TRBJ2-2, with no clear D. Germline V lookup: CDR1 MNHEY, CDR2 SMNVEV (reference sequence). CDR3 length: 14 residues. The V end was cut by 6 bases, the J end by 5 bases, with 13 bases between. The CDR3 nucleotides read TGTGCCAGCAGGCGGCGGTACGAGACCGGGGAGCTGTTTTTT. The encoded protein is CASRRRYETGELFF.

V gene TRBV18 combines with J gene TRBJ1-5, with D tentatively TRBD1 (5 bases). Trimming left V 3 bases short and J 7 bases short, with 13 bases between. Germline CDR1 KGHSH, CDR2 LQKENI. This CDR3 has 14 residues. CDR3 protein: CASSPEQGSQPQHF. Written as DNA, the CDR3 is TGTGCCAGCTCACCGGAGCAGGGAAGCCAGCCCCAGCATTTT.

This clone has more than one count but fewer than ten. The J gene is TRBJ1-2, the V gene TRBV6-5, with TRBD1 as a possible D gene (6 bases). CDR3 size: 13 residues. Germline lookup yields CDR1 MNHEY and CDR2 SVGAGI. The germline V and J ends were trimmed by 6 bases and 8 bases, with 16 bases remaining between them. CDR3 DNA: TGTGCCAGCAGGAAGGACAGTTCCCAAGGCTACACCTTC. It yields the protein CASRKDSSQGYTF.

This chain connects TRBV11-2 to TRBJ1-3; D remains unclear. V dropped 4 bases and J dropped 9 bases, with 16 bases sitting between them. The CDR3 is 14 amino acids. CDR1 SGHAT and CDR2 FQNNGV come from the germline V gene. DNA of the CDR3: TGTGCCAGCAGCTCGAGCGGCATTCTGGGCACCATATATTTT. Its translation: CASSSSGILGTIYF.